The present T cell receptor (beta chain) was sequenced within a study of neurological immune-mediated disorders. TCRdb passed the 5' RACE reads through MiXCR, listing each CDR3 protein once. The sample carries approximately 87,000 distinct CDR3 sequences, 14% recorded once. There are many counts of this clonotype. This CDR3 contains 17 residues. The germline gives CDR1 LGHDT, CDR2 YNNKEL (reference sequence). With V trimmed by 3 bases and J by 6 bases, 7 bases remained unmatched. The TCR was taken from a woman aged 45-60 years in good health. Sequences were obtained from PBMCs. The chain combines TRBV3-1 with TRBJ2-1, with 14 positions matching TRBD2. DNA for the CDR3: TGTGCCAGCAGCCACGTACGGGGGACTAGCGGGAGCAATGAGCAGTTCTTC. Its translation is CASSHVRGTSGSNEQFF.